The T cell receptor (beta chain) under discussion was sequenced for a study of T cell repertoires in cytomegalovirus infection. TCRdb ran MiXCR on the reads and lists one entry per CDR3 protein. This table has tens of thousands of distinct CDR3 sequences, over 3.5% appearing once. Germline CDR1 reads MDHEN; CDR2 reads SYDVKM. Trimming pared 6 bases from V and 8 bases from J, leaving 11 bases between. This CDR3 contains 12 residues. Points from the study as a whole: Carriers of CMV plus the relevant HLA were identified by cumulative public TCR beta family frequency.

This clonotype was recorded many times. Its target is unknown. Sample: PBMCs. The TCR originated in a human donor in good health (CMV status not recorded). Some clones in this sample may be carry-over from other donors' samples. V is TRBV28 and J is TRBJ1-3; D possibly corresponds to TRBD1 (6 bases). The CDR3 spells CASRQGADTIYF. The DNA of the CDR3 is TGTGCCAGCAGACAGGGAGCAGACACCATATATTTT.